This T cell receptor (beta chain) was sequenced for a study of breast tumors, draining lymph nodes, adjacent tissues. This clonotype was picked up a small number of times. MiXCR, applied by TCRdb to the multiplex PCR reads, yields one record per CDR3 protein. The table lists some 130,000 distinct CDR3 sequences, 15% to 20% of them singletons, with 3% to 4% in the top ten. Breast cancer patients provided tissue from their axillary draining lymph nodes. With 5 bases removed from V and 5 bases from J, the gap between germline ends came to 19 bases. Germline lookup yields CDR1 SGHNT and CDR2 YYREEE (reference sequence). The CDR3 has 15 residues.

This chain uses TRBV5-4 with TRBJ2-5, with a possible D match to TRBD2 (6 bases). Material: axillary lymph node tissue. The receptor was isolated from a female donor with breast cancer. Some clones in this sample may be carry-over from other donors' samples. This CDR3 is CASRPAETAGETQYF. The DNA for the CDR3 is TGTGCCAGCAGACCGGCCGAGACGGCGGGGGAGACCCAGTACTTC.